This TCR beta chain derives from a study of shared clonotypes between healthy human individuals. Study-level results: Against clonotypes common to all four donors, non-shared ones had lower generation probabilities.

CD45RO-negative cells were positively selected for CCR7, leaving out terminally differentiated effector memory CD45RA+ cells. Within Nashville, Tennessee resided all donors, each a Caucasian adult. This was a deep-level run. Assay: immunoSEQ multiplex PCR; the TCRdb copy retains only in-frame clones and omits some. This sample carries around 2,000,000 clones, around 96% of them seen once, and the ten largest clones take 0.95% to 1.5%. This CDR3 spans 14 amino acids. Unmatched junction bases numbered 4, after V lost 2 bases and J lost 6 bases. In germline, CDR1 is MNHNY, CDR2 SVGAGI (reference sequence). Note on this clone: Its matching antigen is unknown.

Sequencing used naive CD8+ T cells sorted from blood. The sequence was obtained from a man aged 18-30 years in good health. This chain links TRBV6-6 with TRBJ1-5; TRBD1 agrees at 7 bases. The DNA for the CDR3 is TGTGCCAGCAGTTACCCCGGGACAGCTCAGCCCCAGCATTTT. Protein product: CASSYPGTAQPQHF.